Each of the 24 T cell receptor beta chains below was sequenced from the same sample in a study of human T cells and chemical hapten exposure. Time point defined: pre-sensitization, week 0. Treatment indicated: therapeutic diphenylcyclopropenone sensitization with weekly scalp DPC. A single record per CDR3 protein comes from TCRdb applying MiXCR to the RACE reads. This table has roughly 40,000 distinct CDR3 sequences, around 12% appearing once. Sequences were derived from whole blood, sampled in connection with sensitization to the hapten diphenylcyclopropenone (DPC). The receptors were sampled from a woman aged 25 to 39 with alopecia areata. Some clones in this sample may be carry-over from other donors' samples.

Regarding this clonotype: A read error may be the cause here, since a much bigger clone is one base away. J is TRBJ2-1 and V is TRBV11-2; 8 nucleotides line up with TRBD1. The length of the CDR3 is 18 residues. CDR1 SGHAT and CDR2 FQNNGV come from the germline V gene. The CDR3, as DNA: TGTGCCAACAGCCTAGGACAGGGAAAGGCGGGGTTCTACAATGAGCAGTTCTTC. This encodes CANSLGQGKAGFYNEQFF.

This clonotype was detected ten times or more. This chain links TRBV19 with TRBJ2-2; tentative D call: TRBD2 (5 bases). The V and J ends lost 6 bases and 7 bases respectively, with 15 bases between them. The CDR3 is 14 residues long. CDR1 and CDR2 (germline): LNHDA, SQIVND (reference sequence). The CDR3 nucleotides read TGTGCCAGTAGGCCGATTGAGGGTGTCGGGGAGCTGTTTTTT. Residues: CASRPIEGVGELFF.

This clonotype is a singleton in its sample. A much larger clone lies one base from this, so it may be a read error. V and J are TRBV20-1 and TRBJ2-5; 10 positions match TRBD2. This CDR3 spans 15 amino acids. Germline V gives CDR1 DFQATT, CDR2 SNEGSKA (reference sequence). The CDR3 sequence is CNASGSAGGPKTQYF. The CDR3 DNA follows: TGCAATGCTAGCGGTTCAGCGGGAGGGCCTAAGACCCAGTACTTC.

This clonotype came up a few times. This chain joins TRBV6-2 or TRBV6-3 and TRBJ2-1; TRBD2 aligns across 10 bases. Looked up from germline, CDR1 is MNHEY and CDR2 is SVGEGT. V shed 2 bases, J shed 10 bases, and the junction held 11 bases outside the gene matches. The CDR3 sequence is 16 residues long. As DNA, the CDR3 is TGTGCCAGCAGTTACACCTTAGGTCTAGCGGGAGACGAGCAGTTCTTC. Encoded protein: CASSYTLGLAGDEQFF.

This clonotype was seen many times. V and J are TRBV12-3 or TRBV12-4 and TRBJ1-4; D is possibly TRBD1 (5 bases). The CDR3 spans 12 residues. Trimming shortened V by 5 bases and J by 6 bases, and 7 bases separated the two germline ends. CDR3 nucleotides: TGTGCCAGCAGTCGACAGCATGAAAAACTGTTTTTT. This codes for CASSRQHEKLFF.

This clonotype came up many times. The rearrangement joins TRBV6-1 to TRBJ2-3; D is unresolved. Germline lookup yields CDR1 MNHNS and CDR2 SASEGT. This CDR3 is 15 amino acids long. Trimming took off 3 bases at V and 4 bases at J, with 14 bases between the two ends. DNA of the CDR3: TGTGCCAGCAGTGATTCGGCTACTCTTTCAGATACGCAGTATTTT. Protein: CASSDSATLSDTQYF.

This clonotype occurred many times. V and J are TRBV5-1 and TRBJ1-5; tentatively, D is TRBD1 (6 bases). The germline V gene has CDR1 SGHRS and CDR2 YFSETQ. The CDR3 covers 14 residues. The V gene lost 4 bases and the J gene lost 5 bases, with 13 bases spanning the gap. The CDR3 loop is CASSAAGGDQPQHF. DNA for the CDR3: TGCGCCAGCAGCGCCGCGGGGGGCGATCAGCCCCAGCATTTT.

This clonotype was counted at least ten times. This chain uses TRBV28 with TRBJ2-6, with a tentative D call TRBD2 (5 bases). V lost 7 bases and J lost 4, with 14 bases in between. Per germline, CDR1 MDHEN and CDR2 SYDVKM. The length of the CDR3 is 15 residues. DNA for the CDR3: TGTGCCAGCACCAAGAGAGGGCGAGGGGCCAACGTCCTGACTTTC. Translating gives CASTKRGRGANVLTF.

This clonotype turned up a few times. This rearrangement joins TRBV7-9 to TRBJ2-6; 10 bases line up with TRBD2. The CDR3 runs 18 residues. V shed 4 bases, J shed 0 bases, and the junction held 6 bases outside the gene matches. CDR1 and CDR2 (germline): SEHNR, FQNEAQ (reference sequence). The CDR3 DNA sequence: TGTGCCAGCAGCTCAGGACTAGCGGCTATCTCTGGGGCCAACGTCCTGACTTTC. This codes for CASSSGLAAISGANVLTF. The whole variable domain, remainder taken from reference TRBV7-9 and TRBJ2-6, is DTGVSQNPRHKITKRGQNVTFRCDPISEHNRLYWYRQTLGQGPEFLTYFQNEAQLEKSRLLSDRFSAERPKGSFSTLEIQRTEQGDSAMYLCASSSGLAAISGANVLTFGAGSRLTVL.

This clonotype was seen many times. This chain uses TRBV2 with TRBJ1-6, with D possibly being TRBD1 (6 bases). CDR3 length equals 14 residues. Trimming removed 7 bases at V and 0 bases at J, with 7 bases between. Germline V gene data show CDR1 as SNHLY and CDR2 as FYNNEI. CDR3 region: CASMDSSYNSPLHF. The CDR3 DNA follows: TGTGCCAGCATGGACAGCTCCTATAATTCACCCCTCCACTTT. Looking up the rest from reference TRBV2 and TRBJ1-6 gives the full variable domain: EPEVTQTPSHQVTQMGQEVILRCVPISNHLYFYWYRQILGQKVEFLVSFYNNEISEKSEIFDDQFSVERPDGSNFTLKIRSTKLEDSAMYFCASMDSSYNSPLHFGNGTRLTVT.

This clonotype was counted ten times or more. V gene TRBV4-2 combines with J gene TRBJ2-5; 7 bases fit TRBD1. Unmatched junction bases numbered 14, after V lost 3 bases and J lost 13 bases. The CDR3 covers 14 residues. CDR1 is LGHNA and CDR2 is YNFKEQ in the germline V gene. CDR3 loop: CASSHLGLDRVMYF. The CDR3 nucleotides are TGTGCCAGCAGCCACCTTGGGCTAGACAGGGTAATGTACTTC.

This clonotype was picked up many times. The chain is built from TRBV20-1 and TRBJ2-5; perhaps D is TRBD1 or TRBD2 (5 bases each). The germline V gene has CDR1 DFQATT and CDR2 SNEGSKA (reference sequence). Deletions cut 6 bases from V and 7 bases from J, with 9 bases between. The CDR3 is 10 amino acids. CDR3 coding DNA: TGCAGTGCCACTAGGGGGACCCAGTACTTC. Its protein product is CSATRGTQYF.

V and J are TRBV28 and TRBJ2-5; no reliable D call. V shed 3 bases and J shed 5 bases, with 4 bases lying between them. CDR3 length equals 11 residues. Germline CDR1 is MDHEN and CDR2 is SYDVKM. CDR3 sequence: CASSFDETQYF. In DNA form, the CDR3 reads TGTGCCAGCAGTTTTGACGAGACCCAGTACTTC.

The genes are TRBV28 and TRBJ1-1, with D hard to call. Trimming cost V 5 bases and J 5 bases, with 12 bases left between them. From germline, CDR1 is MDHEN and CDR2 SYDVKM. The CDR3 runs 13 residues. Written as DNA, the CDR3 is TGTGCCAGCAGTCAAGCCCTGGAGACTGAAGCTTTCTTT. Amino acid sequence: CASSQALETEAFF.

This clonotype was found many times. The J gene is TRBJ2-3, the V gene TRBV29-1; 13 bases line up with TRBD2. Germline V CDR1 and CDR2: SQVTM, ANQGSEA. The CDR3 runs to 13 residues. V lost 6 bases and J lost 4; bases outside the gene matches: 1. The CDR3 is CSVGTSGADTQYF. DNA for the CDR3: TGCAGCGTCGGGACTAGCGGGGCAGATACGCAGTATTTT.

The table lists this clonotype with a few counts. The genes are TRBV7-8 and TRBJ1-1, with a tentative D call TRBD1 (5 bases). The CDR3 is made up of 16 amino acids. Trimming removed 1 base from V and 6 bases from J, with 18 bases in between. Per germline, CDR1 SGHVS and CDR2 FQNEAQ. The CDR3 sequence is CASSLGYRDRGPEAFF. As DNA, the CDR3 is TGTGCCAGCAGCTTAGGTTACCGGGACCGCGGGCCTGAAGCTTTCTTT.

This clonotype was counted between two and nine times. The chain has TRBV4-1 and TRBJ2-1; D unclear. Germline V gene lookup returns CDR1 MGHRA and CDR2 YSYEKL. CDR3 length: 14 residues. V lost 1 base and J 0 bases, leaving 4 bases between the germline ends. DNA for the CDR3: TGCGCCAGCAGCCAAGTTCCCTCCTACAATGAGCAGTTCTTC. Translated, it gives CASSQVPSYNEQFF.

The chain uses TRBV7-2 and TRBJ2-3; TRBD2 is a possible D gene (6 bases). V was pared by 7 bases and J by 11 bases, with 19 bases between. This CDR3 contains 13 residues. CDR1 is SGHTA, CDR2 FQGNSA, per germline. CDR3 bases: TGTGCCAGCACCCCGACCCGTAGGGGAGGGCAGTATTTT. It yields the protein CASTPTRRGGQYF.

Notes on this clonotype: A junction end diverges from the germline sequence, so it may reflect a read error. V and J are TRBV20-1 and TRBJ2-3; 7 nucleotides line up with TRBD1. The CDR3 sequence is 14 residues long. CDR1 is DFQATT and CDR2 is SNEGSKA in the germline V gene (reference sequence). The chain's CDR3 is CRASRGQGTDTQYF. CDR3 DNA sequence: TGCAGAGCTAGTAGAGGACAGGGCACAGATACGCAGTATTTT.

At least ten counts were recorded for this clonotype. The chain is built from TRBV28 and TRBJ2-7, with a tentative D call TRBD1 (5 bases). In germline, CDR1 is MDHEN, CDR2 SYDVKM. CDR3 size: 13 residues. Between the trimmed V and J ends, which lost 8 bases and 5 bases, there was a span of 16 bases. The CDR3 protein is CASRHRSLHEQYF. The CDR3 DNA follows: TGTGCCAGCCGGCACAGGTCCCTCCACGAGCAGTACTTC. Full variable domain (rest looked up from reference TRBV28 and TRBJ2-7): DVKVTQSSRYLVKRTGEKVFLECVQDMDHENMFWYRQDPGLGLRLIYFSYDVKMKEKGDIPEGYSVSREKKERFSLILESASTNQTSMYLCASRHRSLHEQYFGPGTRLTVT.

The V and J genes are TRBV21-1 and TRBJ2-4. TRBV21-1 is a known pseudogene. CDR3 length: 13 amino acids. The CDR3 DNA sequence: TGTGCCAGCAGCAAAGGGGCCAAAAACATTCAGTACTTC. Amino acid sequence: CASSKGAKNIQYF.

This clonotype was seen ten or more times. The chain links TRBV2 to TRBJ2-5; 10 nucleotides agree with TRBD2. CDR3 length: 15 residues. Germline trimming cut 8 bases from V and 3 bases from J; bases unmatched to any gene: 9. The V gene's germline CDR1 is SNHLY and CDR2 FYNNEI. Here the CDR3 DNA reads TGTGCCAGCCGCAGCCATGGACTAGCGGAAGAGACCCAGTACTTC. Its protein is CASRSHGLAEETQYF.

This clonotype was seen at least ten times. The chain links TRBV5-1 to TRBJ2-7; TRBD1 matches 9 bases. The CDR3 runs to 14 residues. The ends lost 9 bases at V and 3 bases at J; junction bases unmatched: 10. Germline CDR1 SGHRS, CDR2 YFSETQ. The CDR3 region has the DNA TGCGCCACCGTATCCGGGACAGGGTGCTACGAGCAGTACTTC. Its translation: CATVSGTGCYEQYF.

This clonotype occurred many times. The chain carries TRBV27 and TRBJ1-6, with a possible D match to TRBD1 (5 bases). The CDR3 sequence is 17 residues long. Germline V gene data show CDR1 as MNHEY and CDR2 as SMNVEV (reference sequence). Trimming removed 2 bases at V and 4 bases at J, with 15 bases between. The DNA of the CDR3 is TGTGCCAGCAGTTTAGGTTTCCAGGGAGGGTATAATTCACCCCTCCACTTT. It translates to CASSLGFQGGYNSPLHF.